The 27 T cell receptor beta chains given below trace back to one sample, sequenced in a study of T cell repertoires in cytomegalovirus infection. TCRdb recomputed calls from the reads with MiXCR, one row per CDR3 protein. Of hundreds of thousands of distinct CDR3 sequences listed, approximately 30% were seen once; the top ten hold 10% to 15%. No antigen has been identified for these receptors. Source: cultured CD8+ T cells from PBMCs, taken from culture after CMV antigen stimulation. The receptors shown here come from a human donor in good health (CMV status not recorded). Some clones in this sample may be carry-over from other donors' samples.

The J gene is TRBJ2-1, the V gene TRBV7-9; D is perhaps TRBD1 (5 bases). V shed 5 bases and J shed 7 bases, with 9 bases lying between them. CDR3 length: 12 amino acids. CDR1 is SEHNR and CDR2 is FQNEAQ in the germline V gene (reference sequence). The CDR3 loop is CASSAQVNEQFF. CDR3 in DNA: TGTGCCAGCAGCGCACAGGTGAATGAGCAGTTCTTC. Based on the CDR3 plus reference TRBV7-9 and TRBJ2-1, the full variable domain is DTGVSQNPRHKITKRGQNVTFRCDPISEHNRLYWYRQTLGQGPEFLTYFQNEAQLEKSRLLSDRFSAERPKGSFSTLEIQRTEQGDSAMYLCASSAQVNEQFFGPGTRLTVL.

With respect to this clonotype: The germline gene is not matched at one end of the junction; a read error may be the cause. The J gene is TRBJ1-5, the V gene TRBV27; no clear D. This CDR3 is 14 amino acids long. CDR1 and CDR2 from the germline V gene are MNHEY and SMNVEV (reference sequence). The CDR3 protein is CASSSINSIQPQHF. In nucleotides, the CDR3 is TGTGCCAGCAGTTCCATTAATAGCATTCAGCCCCAGCATTTT.

This clonotype has just a few counts. The rearrangement uses TRBV6-5 and TRBJ2-7; maybe TRBD2 (6 bases). Germline CDR1 is MNHEY and CDR2 is SVGAGI. The CDR3 length is 17 residues. V gave up 0 bases and J gave up 4 bases, with 19 bases separating them. The CDR3, as DNA: TGTGCCAGCAGTTACTCCGATGGGGGGAATAGGCCTTACGAGCAGTACTTC. Residues: CASSYSDGGNRPYEQYF.

This clonotype was seen a single time. The genes are TRBV25-1 and TRBJ2-5, with 10 bases matching TRBD1. The CDR3 contains 15 residues. Germline CDR1 is MGHDK and CDR2 is SYGVNS. The V segment lost 3 bases and the J segment 1 base; nucleotides outside the gene matches: 2. The CDR3 loop reads CASSDDRGPQETQYF. DNA for the CDR3: TGTGCCAGCAGTGACGACAGGGGGCCCCAAGAGACCCAGTACTTC.

There are a few counts of this clonotype. The V call is TRBV7-9, the J call TRBJ2-6, with D possibly being TRBD2 (5 bases). Germline-derived CDR1 and CDR2 are SEHNR and FQNEAQ (reference sequence). V lost 10 bases, J lost 12 bases, and 22 bases lay in between. The CDR3 has 14 amino acids. CDR3 protein: CATTGERWPTVLTF. The CDR3 bases are TGTGCCACCACTGGGGAGAGATGGCCTACCGTCCTGACTTTC.

This clonotype was picked up one time. For the CDR3, the DNA is TGTGCCAGCAGCCACCGGGACGCAAACACCGGGGAGCTGTTTTTT. Residues: CASSHRDANTGELFF. The chain has TRBV11-3 and TRBJ2-2, with D perhaps being TRBD1 or TRBD2 (5 bases each). The V gene lost 5 bases and the J gene lost 2 bases, with 12 bases spanning the gap. Germline-derived CDR1 and CDR2 are SGHNT and YENEEA. The CDR3 totals 15 residues.

This clonotype has ten or more counts. The chain recombines TRBV7-6 with TRBJ2-1, with 13 bases matching TRBD2. CDR3 length: 16 amino acids. V was clipped by 3 bases and J by 10 bases; unmatched bases: 9. From germline, CDR1 is SGHVS and CDR2 FNYEAQ. CDR3 region: CASSLGTSGEYREQFF. The CDR3 DNA reads TGTGCCAGCAGCTTGGGGACTAGCGGGGAGTACAGAGAGCAGTTCTTC. Together with reference TRBV7-6 and TRBJ2-1, the CDR3 gives the full variable domain: GAGVSQSPRYKVTKRGQDVALRCDPISGHVSLYWYRQALGQGPEFLTYFNYEAQQDKSGLPNDRFSAERPEGSISTLTIQRTEQRDSAMYRCASSLGTSGEYREQFFGPGTRLTVL.

This clonotype has at least ten counts. V and J are TRBV28 and TRBJ1-1; TRBD1 aligns across 7 bases. V lost 5 bases and J lost 7; bases outside the gene matches: 10. The CDR3 is 14 amino acids. Germline lookup yields CDR1 MDHEN and CDR2 SYDVKM. DNA of the CDR3: TGTGCCAGCAGTCTACCCCAGGGGGACTTTGAAGCTTTCTTT. Its translation is CASSLPQGDFEAFF.

This sequence joins TRBV27 and TRBJ1-2; 9 nucleotides match TRBD1. The CDR3 contains 17 residues. Losses at the gene ends were 3 bases for V and 5 bases for J; bases not matched to a gene: 13. Germline V gene data show CDR1 as MNHEY and CDR2 as SMNVEV (reference sequence). The CDR3 region has the DNA TGTGCCAGCAGTTTCCTTATCAACGGACAGGGGTTATATGGCTACACCTTC. Amino acids: CASSFLINGQGLYGYTF.

The sample holds many counts of this clonotype. One junction end disagrees with the germline gene, perhaps due to a read error. The rearrangement links TRBV24-1 to TRBJ2-5, with D tentatively TRBD1 (7 bases). CDR3 length: 17 amino acids. CDR1 is KGHDR, CDR2 SFDVKD, per germline. The CDR3 sequence: CAPGDSKRPTISEPQYF. CDR3 sequence (DNA): TGTGCCCCGGGGGACAGCAAACGGCCTACGATTTCAGAGCCCCAGTACTTC.

This clonotype was seen a few times. The V gene is TRBV12-3 or TRBV12-4, the J gene TRBJ1-2; D possibly corresponds to TRBD1 (5 bases). Trimming shortened V by 3 bases and J by 8 bases, and 16 bases separated the two germline ends. The CDR3 totals 14 residues. Here the CDR3 DNA reads TGTGCCAGCAGTTTGGACACGGGGGTGTGGGGCTACACCTTC. It encodes CASSLDTGVWGYTF.

The chain couples TRBV9 to TRBJ2-2; D might be TRBD1 or TRBD2, each matching 5 bases. Germline V CDR1 and CDR2: SGDLS, YYNGEE. The V end was cut by 3 bases, the J end by 5 bases, with 17 bases between. The CDR3 spans 16 residues. CDR3 amino acids: CASSGSTRGGTGELFF. Here the CDR3 DNA reads TGTGCCAGCAGCGGTTCCACTAGGGGCGGAACCGGGGAGCTGTTTTTT.

This clonotype was found a few times. The V gene is TRBV28, the J gene TRBJ2-1; 13 bases are shared with TRBD2. V gave up 4 bases and J gave up 2 bases; unmatched junction bases: 14. The CDR3 extends over 20 amino acids. Germline values: CDR1 MDHEN, CDR2 SYDVKM. CDR3 bases: TGTGCCAGCAGTTCCACCAGACTAGCGGGGGGCCAACGGGCCTACAATGAGCAGTTCTTC. Protein product: CASSSTRLAGGQRAYNEQFF.

The gene calls are TRBV10-3 and TRBJ2-3; maybe TRBD1 (6 bases). V was pared by 3 bases and J by 0 bases, with 16 bases between. The CDR3 is 17 amino acids. The germline CDR1 and CDR2 sequences are ENHRY and SYGVKD. For the CDR3, the DNA is TGTGCCATCAGTGATTTCCCGAGACAGGCTAGCACAGATACGCAGTATTTT. This gives the protein CAISDFPRQASTDTQYF.

This clonotype was seen a few times. The chain combines TRBV7-2 with TRBJ1-1, with 9 bases matching TRBD1. Germline CDR1 and CDR2: SGHTA and FQGNSA. The CDR3 is 14 amino acids. Trimming at V came to 4 bases and at J to 13 bases, leaving 13 bases not matched to a gene. The DNA for the CDR3 is TGTGCCAGCAGCTCGCAATGGACAGGGGACCCCCTTTTCTTT. As protein: CASSSQWTGDPLFF.

This clonotype was detected many times. This chain links TRBV7-9 with TRBJ1-2, with D hard to call. The CDR3 is made up of 16 amino acids. V lost 6 bases and J lost 8, with 25 bases in between. Per germline, CDR1 SEHNR and CDR2 FQNEAQ (reference sequence). DNA of the CDR3: TGTGCCAGCAGTTCTCTCTTTGTTGACGGCGAGGACGGCTACACCTTC. Amino acid sequence: CASSSLFVDGEDGYTF.

This clonotype appeared a few times. The chain joins TRBV14 to TRBJ1-2, with D possibly TRBD1 on 5 matching bases. The germline V gene encodes CDR1 SGHDN and CDR2 FVKESK. V lost 0 bases and J 3 bases, leaving 14 bases between the germline ends. The CDR3 is made up of 16 amino acids. CDR3 amino acids: CASSQDFTGDHYGYTF. CDR3 DNA sequence: TGTGCCAGCAGCCAAGATTTTACGGGGGATCACTATGGCTACACCTTC.

The chain uses TRBV12-3 or TRBV12-4 and TRBJ2-2; possible D gene TRBD1, 6 bases. The CDR3 is 12 residues long. Deletions cut 4 bases from V and 7 bases from J, with 7 bases between. Here the CDR3 reads CASSYRVGELFF. The CDR3 DNA reads as TGTGCCAGCAGTTACAGGGTCGGGGAGCTGTTTTTT.

In its sample, this clonotype was seen a few times. This sequence joins TRBV29-1 and TRBJ1-2, with unresolved D. CDR3 size: 13 residues. CDR1 is SQVTM and CDR2 is ANQGSEA in the germline V gene. The ends were cut back, 6 bases at V and 4 bases at J, with 15 bases in the middle. CDR3 residues: CSVPVEFVYGYTF. CDR3 in DNA: TGCAGCGTCCCTGTGGAGTTCGTCTATGGCTACACCTTC.

The chain recombines TRBV12-3 or TRBV12-4 with TRBJ2-1; D possibly matches TRBD1 or TRBD2 (5 bases each). The CDR3 length is 15 residues. The ends were cut back, 1 base at V and 4 bases at J, with 11 bases in the middle. The CDR3 sequence is CASSLEGDPYNEQFF. Written as DNA, the CDR3 is TGTGCCAGCAGTTTAGAAGGGGACCCTTACAATGAGCAGTTCTTC.

This clonotype came up many times. The rearrangement joins TRBV9 to TRBJ1-6, with TRBD1 identical over 8 bases. The V gene end was trimmed by 4 bases and the J gene end by 13 bases; junction bases not matched to a gene: 13. CDR1 and CDR2 (germline): SGDLS, YYNGEE. This CDR3 is 15 amino acids long. For the CDR3, the DNA is TGTGCCAGCAGCTGGACAGGGCTTGAGGATGACCCCCTCCACTTT. Translating it yields CASSWTGLEDDPLHF.

The rearrangement links TRBV6-5 to TRBJ1-2; D is undetermined. Trimming left V 4 bases short and J 4 bases short, with 10 bases between. The CDR3 is made up of 13 amino acids. From germline, CDR1 is MNHEY and CDR2 SVGAGI. The CDR3 protein is CASSSDRIYGYTF. Written as DNA, the CDR3 is TGTGCCAGCAGTTCCGACCGAATCTATGGCTACACCTTC.

This chain links TRBV12-3 or TRBV12-4 with TRBJ2-1; 11 bases align to TRBD2. CDR3 length: 19 amino acids. J lost 0 bases, V lost 1 base, and 8 bases had no gene match. In DNA form, the CDR3 reads TGTGCCAGCAGTTTAGGCTCGGCTAGCGGGGGGCACTCCTACAATGAGCAGTTCTTC. Translation gives CASSLGSASGGHSYNEQFF.

As regards this clonotype: This may stem from a read error, because a much larger clone lies one nucleotide away. The chain joins TRBV7-2 to TRBJ2-7, with 8 bases that match TRBD2. V was pared by 4 bases and J by 6 bases, with 11 bases of the junction left unmatched. Germline V gene sequence: CDR1 SGHTA, CDR2 FQGNSA. CDR3 size: 15 residues. The CDR3 nucleotides are TGTGCCAGCAGCTACGTCTCAGCGGGGGTTGTCGAGCAGTACTTC. Translated, it gives CASSYVSAGVVEQYF.

This clonotype has a handful of counts. The V and J genes are TRBV19 and TRBJ1-1, with D possibly being TRBD1 (6 bases). V was trimmed by 7 bases and J by 2 bases, leaving 14 bases between them. This CDR3 contains 14 residues. Germline CDR1 LNHDA, CDR2 SQIVND (reference sequence). The CDR3 sequence is CASKRGGFNTEAFF. For the CDR3, the DNA is TGTGCCAGTAAGCGGGGGGGCTTCAACACTGAAGCTTTCTTT.

The chain uses TRBV28 and TRBJ2-3; TRBD2 matches 7 bases. The CDR3 sequence is 14 residues long. V was pared by 7 bases and J by 4 bases, with 8 bases of the junction left unmatched. In germline, CDR1 is MDHEN, CDR2 SYDVKM. The CDR3 sequence: CASIPPGGADTQYF. The CDR3 nucleotides are TGTGCCAGCATCCCTCCTGGGGGGGCAGATACGCAGTATTTT.

This clonotype was seen many times. This chain uses TRBV7-2 with TRBJ2-1, with D unresolved. V was shortened by 0 bases and J by 6 bases, with 6 bases between the two germline ends. Germline CDR1 SGHTA, CDR2 FQGNSA. This CDR3 spans 13 amino acids. In nucleotides, the CDR3 is TGTGCCAGCAGCTTAGCCCTTCTCAATGAGCAGTTCTTC. Translated, it gives CASSLALLNEQFF.